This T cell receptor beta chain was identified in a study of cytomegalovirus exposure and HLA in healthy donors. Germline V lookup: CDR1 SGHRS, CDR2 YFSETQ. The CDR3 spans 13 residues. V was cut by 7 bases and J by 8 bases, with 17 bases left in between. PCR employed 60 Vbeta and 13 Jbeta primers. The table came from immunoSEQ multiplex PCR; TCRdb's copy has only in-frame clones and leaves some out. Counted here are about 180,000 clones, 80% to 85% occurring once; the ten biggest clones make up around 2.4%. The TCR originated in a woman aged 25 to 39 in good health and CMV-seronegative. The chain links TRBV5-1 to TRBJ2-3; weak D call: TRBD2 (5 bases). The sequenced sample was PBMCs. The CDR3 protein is CASSARDAGTQYF. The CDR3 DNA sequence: TGCGCCAGCTCAGCTAGAGACGCGGGTACGCAGTATTTT.